Given below is one TCR beta chain in context. Here immunoSEQ multiplex PCR was the method, and the copy in TCRdb shows in-frame clones only, minus some. The table lists some 1,400,000 clones, around 97% of them singletons, with 0.95% to 1.5% in the top ten. This specimen comes from a study of shared clonotypes between healthy human individuals. The germline gives CDR1 SNHLY, CDR2 FYNNEI. J was trimmed by 2 bases and V by 8 bases; bases with no gene match: 13. The CDR3 has 16 residues. Material: naive CD4+ T cells sorted from blood. Subset defined: CD45RA+ positively selected. V and J are TRBV2 and TRBJ2-7, with 9 bases that match TRBD2. This TCR was recovered from a man aged 25-40 years in good health. The chain's CDR3 is CASFGLAGGPTYEQYF. The CDR3 DNA is TGTGCCAGCTTCGGCCTCGCGGGAGGGCCCACCTACGAGCAGTACTTC.